The next 17 T cell receptor beta chains were all read from a single sample in a study of CD8 T cells in ankylosing spondylitis. These TCRs are of unknown antigen specificity. Overall study results and limits: The study identified a TCR beta motif of several highly homologous variants that appeared characteristic of ankylosing spondylitis blood.

TCRdb reanalysed the 5' RACE reads using MiXCR and keeps one entry per CDR3 protein. The top ten hold 0.51% of the sample, which has more than 650,000 distinct CDR3 sequences, about 10% seen once. The sample was blood, either unsorted or a sorted T cell fraction (not recorded which). The receptors here all came from a male donor with ankylosing spondylitis.

This clonotype was seen ten or more times. The chain carries TRBV5-1 and TRBJ2-1; D is possibly TRBD1 (6 bases). Germline assignment: CDR1 SGHRS and CDR2 YFSETQ. This CDR3 is built from 17 residues. The V and J ends lost 1 base and 1 base respectively, with 15 bases between them. The CDR3 DNA follows: TGCGCCAGCAGCTTGTACTTCGTACAGGGATCCTACAATGAGCAGTTCTTC. It specifies CASSLYFVQGSYNEQFF.

This rearrangement joins TRBV20-1 to TRBJ2-3; no reliable D call. Germline V gene data show CDR1 as DFQATT and CDR2 as SNEGSKA (reference sequence). The ends were cut back, 3 bases at V and 5 bases at J, with 12 bases in the middle. CDR3 size: 13 residues. CDR3: CSASSRLLDTQYF. The CDR3 DNA follows: TGCAGTGCTAGTAGCCGGTTACTAGATACGCAGTATTTT.

The chain links TRBV9 to TRBJ1-2, with D possibly being TRBD1 (6 bases). The CDR3 has 16 residues. Germline V lookup: CDR1 SGDLS, CDR2 YYNGEE. V was cut by 4 bases and J by 3 bases, with 19 bases left in between. This CDR3 reads CASSPKVVWTDYGYTF. The CDR3 bases are TGTGCCAGCAGCCCCAAGGTAGTTTGGACAGACTATGGCTACACCTTC.

This clonotype was picked up many times. The gene calls are TRBV20-1 and TRBJ1-1; D not resolved. This CDR3 is built from 13 residues. CDR1 is DFQATT, CDR2 SNEGSKA, per germline (reference sequence). The germline V and J ends were trimmed by 5 bases and 0 bases, with 10 bases remaining between them. The CDR3 DNA sequence: TGCAGTGCTTTTCATCCACTGAACACTGAAGCTTTCTTT. Translated, it gives CSAFHPLNTEAFF.

This sequence joins TRBV12-3 or TRBV12-4 and TRBJ2-1, with D perhaps matching TRBD2 (6 bases). V lost 4 bases and J 3 bases, leaving 10 bases between the germline ends. The CDR3 is made up of 14 amino acids. The CDR3 DNA is TGTGCCAGCAGTTCGGGACTCTACTACAATGAGCAGTTCTTC. Translated, it gives CASSSGLYYNEQFF.

The chain joins TRBV6-1 to TRBJ1-3, with no clear D. With 4 bases removed from V and 5 bases from J, the gap between germline ends came to 9 bases. The CDR3 is 13 residues long. CDR1 and CDR2 (germline): MNHNS, SASEGT. CDR3 region: CASSANLRNTIYF. The DNA of the CDR3 is TGTGCCAGCAGTGCTAACCTTCGAAACACCATATATTTT.

This clonotype has only a few counts. The chain links TRBV5-8 to TRBJ2-3, with D possibly being TRBD2 (6 bases). V was trimmed by 4 bases and J by 3 bases, leaving 15 bases between them. Germline CDR1 SGHTS, CDR2 YDEGEE. The CDR3 length is 15 residues. CDR3 in DNA: TGTGCCAGCAGCCTTGGGACTGCAGGAACAGATACGCAGTATTTT. Translation gives CASSLGTAGTDTQYF.

Many counts were recorded for this clonotype. The gene calls are TRBV6-5 and TRBJ1-2; 7 bases are shared with TRBD1. Germline CDR1 reads MNHEY; CDR2 reads SVGAGI. The CDR3 has 14 residues. Trimming cost V 2 bases and J 6 bases; bases outside gene matches: 6. The CDR3 region is CASSYRQGRDGYTF. DNA of the CDR3: TGTGCCAGCAGTTACCGACAGGGAAGGGATGGCTACACCTTC.

This clonotype showed up just a few times. This sequence joins TRBV30 and TRBJ2-3; tentative D call: TRBD2 (7 bases). Germline V gives CDR1 GTSNPN, CDR2 SVGIG (reference sequence). V shed 1 base and J shed 1 base, with 12 bases lying between them. This CDR3 is built from 15 residues. CDR3 bases: TGTGCCTGGAGTGGGGGGCTAGCGGGCACAGATACGCAGTATTTT. Translating gives CAWSGGLAGTDTQYF.

This clonotype has at least ten counts. The junction shows a germline mismatch at one end, possibly a read error. CDR3 protein: CSARVVNAQFF. The CDR3 DNA sequence: TGCAGTGCTAGAGTTGTTAATGCGCAGTTCTTC. The rearrangement uses TRBV20-1 and TRBJ2-1; D call uncertain. The CDR3 runs 11 residues. Germline CDR1 reads DFQATT; CDR2 reads SNEGSKA (reference sequence).

In its sample, this clonotype was seen many times. The chain combines TRBV20-1 with TRBJ2-3, with D perhaps matching TRBD1 (5 bases). The CDR3 has 15 amino acids. Per germline, CDR1 DFQATT and CDR2 SNEGSKA (reference sequence). V was shortened by 5 bases and J by 1 base, with 16 bases between the two germline ends. The CDR3 spells CSARSPRERTDTQYF. CDR3 DNA sequence: TGCAGTGCTCGTTCTCCCAGGGAACGCACAGATACGCAGTATTTT.

The chain joins TRBV19 to TRBJ1-1; D uncertain. The V gene's germline CDR1 is LNHDA and CDR2 SQIVND (reference sequence). This CDR3 region has 13 residues. V lost 0 bases and J 0 bases, leaving 2 bases between the germline ends. The CDR3 spells CASSIDLNTEAFF. For the CDR3, the DNA is TGTGCCAGTAGTATAGACTTGAACACTGAAGCTTTCTTT.

This chain connects TRBV4-3 to TRBJ1-2; TRBD1 aligns across 8 bases. The junction had 3 bases not matched to a gene; V was cut back by 6 bases and J by 6 bases. This CDR3 is 12 amino acids long. Germline CDR1 is LGHNA and CDR2 is YSLEER. The CDR3 here is CASRGQADGYTF. The CDR3, as DNA: TGCGCCAGCAGGGGACAGGCGGATGGCTACACCTTC.

This clonotype was picked up a small number of times. The chain joins TRBV20-1 to TRBJ2-7, with 9 bases fitting TRBD1. The junction had 7 bases not matched to a gene; V was cut back by 5 bases and J by 5 bases. This CDR3 is built from 13 residues. The germline gives CDR1 DFQATT, CDR2 SNEGSKA (reference sequence). The DNA for the CDR3 is TGCAGTGCTCCCGGGACAGGGTGGCACGAGCAGTACTTC. Its protein product is CSAPGTGWHEQYF.

This clonotype came up many times. J is TRBJ2-4 and V is TRBV11-2; no reliable D call. Trimming took 5 bases from V and 9 from J, leaving 11 bases between them. CDR1 is SGHAT and CDR2 is FQNNGV in the germline V gene. The CDR3 runs 12 residues. In DNA form, the CDR3 reads TGTGCCAGCAGCCCTACTGGCGGCATTCAGTACTTC. It yields the protein CASSPTGGIQYF.

The chain uses TRBV2 and TRBJ1-5; D is perhaps TRBD1 (6 bases). The CDR3 contains 15 residues. CDR1 is SNHLY, CDR2 FYNNEI, per germline. V shed 5 bases and J shed 7 bases, with 18 bases lying between them. The CDR3 sequence: CASSTGTTGAQPQHF. The CDR3 DNA sequence: TGTGCCAGCAGTACCGGGACAACCGGGGCCCAGCCCCAGCATTTT.

Only a few counts were recorded for this clonotype. V usage is TRBV5-1 and J usage is TRBJ1-1; D not resolved. CDR3 size: 14 residues. V lost 0 bases and J 7 bases, leaving 13 bases between the germline ends. Germline assignment: CDR1 SGHRS and CDR2 YFSETQ. The CDR3 is CASSLGGYMGEAFF. DNA for the CDR3: TGCGCCAGCAGCTTGGGAGGTTATATGGGTGAAGCTTTCTTT.